This T cell receptor (beta chain) was retrieved from a study of cytomegalovirus exposure and HLA in healthy donors. Background on the study: An earlier analysis found some 100 million unique TCR beta sequences from approximately 190 million T cells.

PCR used 60 Vbeta primers and 13 Jbeta primers. This table comes from immunoSEQ multiplex PCR, and its TCRdb copy is limited to in-frame clones, with some not included. The sample includes 200,000 to 250,000 clones, approximately 82% of them seen just once. CDR3 size: 16 residues. Germline CDR1 KGHSH, CDR2 LQKENI. J was trimmed by 7 bases and V by 0 bases; bases with no gene match: 8. This chain uses TRBV18 with TRBJ2-1; 8 bases line up with TRBD2. The sequence derives from a man aged 18 to 29 in good health and CMV-seronegative. Sequenced input: PBMCs. This CDR3 is CASSPPTAGGWNEQFF. CDR3 nucleotide sequence: TGTGCCAGCTCACCACCGACGGCGGGAGGCTGGAATGAGCAGTTCTTC.